One and the same sample provided the 5 T cell receptor beta chains below, sequenced in a study of a mutant IDH1 vaccine in newly diagnosed glioma (dated by TCRdb to the early 2020s). Their antigen targets remain unknown. Libraries were made using the immunoSEQ multiplex PCR assay. TCRdb carries this immuneACCESS record with in-frame sequences only. Its versions omit some clonotypes, under half of them owing to an unresolved V gene in the studies checked, with the rest unexplained. The sample table shows just over 65,000 clones, and roughly 84% are seen once. The ten largest clones represent 10% to 15% of the sample. Reading the label with the study, this specimen's time point is: week 23, last vaccination. A 20-mer mutant IDH1 peptide at 300 micrograms in Montanide made up each vaccine dose, which was injected subcutaneously together with topical imiquimod. Specimen: PBMCs, collected from a glioma patient whose treatment included an IDH1 peptide vaccine. These receptors came from a man between 18 and 35 years old with glioma.

This chain links TRBV7-9 with TRBJ2-7; possible D gene TRBD2, 6 bases. V was shortened by 5 bases and J by 5 bases, with 19 bases between the two germline ends. The germline gives CDR1 SEHNR, CDR2 FQNEAQ (reference sequence). The CDR3 is 15 amino acids. CDR3 residues: CASSPPRLGTHEQYF. In DNA form, the CDR3 reads TGTGCCAGCAGCCCCCCGAGACTAGGGACCCACGAGCAGTACTTC.

This chain connects TRBV7-9 to TRBJ2-3; 7 positions agree with TRBD2. Germline loops: CDR1 SEHNR, CDR2 FQNEAQ (reference sequence). V lost 4 bases to trimming and J lost 4 bases; unmatched junction nucleotides: 2. This CDR3 comprises 13 residues. DNA for the CDR3: TGTGCCAGCAGCTGGGGAGGGGCAGATACGCAGTATTTT. Its protein product is CASSWGGADTQYF.

V and J are TRBV5-1 and TRBJ1-2; TRBD1 matches 10 bases. With 3 bases clipped from V and 5 bases from J, the junction kept 4 bases outside the gene matches. Germline V gives CDR1 SGHRS, CDR2 YFSETQ. The CDR3 is 14 residues long. Here the CDR3 DNA reads TGCGCCAGCAGCTATGGACAGGGGGGGTATGGCTACACCTTC. Its translation is CASSYGQGGYGYTF.

This chain links TRBV9 with TRBJ1-2; TRBD1 matches 10 bases. The germline V gene has CDR1 SGDLS and CDR2 YYNGEE. The CDR3 is made up of 14 amino acids. Losses at the gene ends were 4 bases for V and 5 bases for J; bases not matched to a gene: 5. CDR3 DNA: TGTGCCAGCAGCCAGACAGGGGGCGTATATGGCTACACCTTC. Residues: CASSQTGGVYGYTF.

To note about this clone: Distinct nucleotide sequences in the sample also encode this CDR3. The chain joins TRBV9 to TRBJ2-7, with D tentatively TRBD1 or TRBD2 (6 bases each). Germline values: CDR1 SGDLS, CDR2 YYNGEE. V was pared by 0 bases and J by 0 bases, with 7 bases between. The CDR3 consists of 14 residues. CDR3 DNA sequence: TGTGCCAGCAGCGTAGAGGGGGGCTCCTACGAGCAGTACTTC. Encoded protein: CASSVEGGSYEQYF.